This TCR beta chain was identified in a study of shared clonotypes between healthy human individuals. It was CD45RO-negative cells, positively selected for CCR7, that made up naive CD8 cells, with terminally differentiated effector memory CD45RA+ cells excluded. Deletions cut 5 bases from V and 0 bases from J, with 19 bases between. The CDR3 covers 17 residues. CDR1 is SEHNR, CDR2 FQNEAQ, per germline (reference sequence). Some clones are missing from TCRdb's copy, which holds only in-frame ones; the method was immunoSEQ multiplex PCR. This sample has over 2,000,000 clones, with roughly 95% found just once.

The chain joins TRBV7-9 to TRBJ2-5; TRBD2 might be the D (5 bases). The specimen sequenced was naive CD8+ T cells from PBMCs. The origin of this receptor is a man between 18 and 29 years old in good health. Some clones in this sample may be carry-over from other donors' samples. The CDR3 reads CASSPLPDFAYQETQYF. CDR3 bases: TGTGCCAGCAGCCCCCTACCGGACTTCGCGTACCAAGAGACCCAGTACTTC.